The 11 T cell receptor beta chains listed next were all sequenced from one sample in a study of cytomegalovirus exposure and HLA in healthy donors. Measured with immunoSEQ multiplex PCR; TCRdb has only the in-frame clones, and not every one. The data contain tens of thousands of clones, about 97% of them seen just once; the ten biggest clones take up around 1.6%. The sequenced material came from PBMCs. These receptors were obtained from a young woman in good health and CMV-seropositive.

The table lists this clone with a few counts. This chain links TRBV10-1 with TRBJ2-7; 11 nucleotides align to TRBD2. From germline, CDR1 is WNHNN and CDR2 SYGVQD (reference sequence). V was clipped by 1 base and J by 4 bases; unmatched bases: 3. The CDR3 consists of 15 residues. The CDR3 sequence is CASSELPSGRYEQYF. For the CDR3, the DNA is TGCGCCAGCAGTGAGTTGCCTAGCGGGAGGTACGAGCAGTACTTC.

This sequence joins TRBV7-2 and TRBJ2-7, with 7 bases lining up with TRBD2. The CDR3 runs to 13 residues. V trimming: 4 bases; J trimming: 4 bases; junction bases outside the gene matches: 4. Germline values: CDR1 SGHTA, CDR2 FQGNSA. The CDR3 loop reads CASSSGLRYEQYF. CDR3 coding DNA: TGTGCCAGCAGCTCGGGACTACGGTACGAGCAGTACTTC. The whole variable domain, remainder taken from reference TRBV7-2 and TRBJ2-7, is GAGVSQSPSNKVTEKGKDVELRCDPISGHTALYWYRQSLGQGLEFLIYFQGNSAPDKSGLPSDRFSAERTGGSVSTLTIQRTQQEDSAVYLCASSSGLRYEQYFGPGTRLTVT.

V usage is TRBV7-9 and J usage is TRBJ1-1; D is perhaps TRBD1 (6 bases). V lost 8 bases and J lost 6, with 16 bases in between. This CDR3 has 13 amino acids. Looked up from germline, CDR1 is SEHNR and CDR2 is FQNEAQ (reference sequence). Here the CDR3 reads CASGPGVGPEAFF. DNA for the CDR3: TGTGCCAGCGGTCCAGGGGTCGGTCCTGAAGCTTTCTTT.

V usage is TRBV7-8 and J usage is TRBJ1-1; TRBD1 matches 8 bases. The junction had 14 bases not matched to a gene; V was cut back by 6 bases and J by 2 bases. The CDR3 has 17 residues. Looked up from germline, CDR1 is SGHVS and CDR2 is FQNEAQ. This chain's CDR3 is CASRKFPQGEDNTEAFF. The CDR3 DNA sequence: TGTGCCAGCAGGAAATTTCCACAGGGGGAAGATAACACTGAAGCTTTCTTT.

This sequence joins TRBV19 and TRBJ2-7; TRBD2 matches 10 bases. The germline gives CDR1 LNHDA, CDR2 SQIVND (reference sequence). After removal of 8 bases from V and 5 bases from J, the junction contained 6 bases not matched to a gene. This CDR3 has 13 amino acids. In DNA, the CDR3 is TGTGCCAGTTCTAGCGGGAGAGGCAACGAGCAGTACTTC. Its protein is CASSSGRGNEQYF.

CDR3 loop: CASSPGQTLVNTEAFF. CDR3 nucleotides: TGTGCCAGTAGCCCCGGACAGACCCTAGTGAACACTGAAGCTTTCTTT. J is TRBJ1-1 and V is TRBV19; D is possibly TRBD1 (6 bases). V was cut by 6 bases and J by 0 bases, with 17 bases left in between. This CDR3 has 16 amino acids. Germline V lookup: CDR1 LNHDA, CDR2 SQIVND (reference sequence).

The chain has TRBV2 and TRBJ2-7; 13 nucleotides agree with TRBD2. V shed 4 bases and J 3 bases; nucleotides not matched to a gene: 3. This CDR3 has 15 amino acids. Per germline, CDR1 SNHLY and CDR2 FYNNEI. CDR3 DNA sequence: TGTGCCAGCAGTGGGACTAGCGGGAGTGACTACGAGCAGTACTTC. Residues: CASSGTSGSDYEQYF.

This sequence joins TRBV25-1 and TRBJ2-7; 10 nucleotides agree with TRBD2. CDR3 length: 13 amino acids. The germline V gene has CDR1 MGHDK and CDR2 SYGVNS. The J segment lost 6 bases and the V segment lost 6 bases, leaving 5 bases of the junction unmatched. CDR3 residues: CASSQREGSEQYF. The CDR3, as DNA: TGTGCCAGCAGCCAGCGGGAGGGGAGCGAGCAGTACTTC.

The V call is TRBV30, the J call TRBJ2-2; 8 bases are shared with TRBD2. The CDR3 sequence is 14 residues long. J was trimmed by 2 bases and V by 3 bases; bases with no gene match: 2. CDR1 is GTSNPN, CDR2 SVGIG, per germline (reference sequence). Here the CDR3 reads CAWRLAANTGELFF. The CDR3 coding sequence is TGTGCCTGGAGACTAGCGGCTAACACCGGGGAGCTGTTTTTT. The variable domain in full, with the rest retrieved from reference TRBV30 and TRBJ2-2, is SQTIHQWPATLVQPVGSPLSLECTVEGTSNPNLYWYRQAAGRGLQLLFYSVGIGQISSEVPQNLSASRPQDRQFILSSKKLLLSDSGFYLCAWRLAANTGELFFGEGSRLTVL.

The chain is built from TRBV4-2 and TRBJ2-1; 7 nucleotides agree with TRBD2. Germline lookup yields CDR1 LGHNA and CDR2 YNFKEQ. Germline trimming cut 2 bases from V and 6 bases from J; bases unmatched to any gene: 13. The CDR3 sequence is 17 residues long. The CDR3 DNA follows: TGTGCCAGCAGCCAAAATCGGCCGGGGGGTAGGATCAATGAGCAGTTCTTC. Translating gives CASSQNRPGGRINEQFF.

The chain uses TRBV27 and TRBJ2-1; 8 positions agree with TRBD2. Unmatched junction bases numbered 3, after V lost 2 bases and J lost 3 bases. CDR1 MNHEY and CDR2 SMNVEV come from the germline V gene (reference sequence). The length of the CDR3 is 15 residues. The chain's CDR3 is CASSLDTSGYNEQFF. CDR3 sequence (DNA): TGTGCCAGCAGTTTAGACACTAGCGGCTACAATGAGCAGTTCTTC.